These T cell receptor beta chains were read from a single sample in a study of blood T cell repertoires in COVID-19. The repertoire was sequenced with immunoSEQ multiplex PCR; TCRdb's copy has only in-frame clones and lacks some. The repertoire includes about 370,000 clones, around 87% of them detected once, and about 1% sits in the top ten. Sequences were obtained from PBMCs or T cells enriched from blood (not recorded which). The receptors were gathered from a man aged 18-30 years who had recovered from COVID-19. Each CDR3 is given with its conserved first and last residue. A D gene is named only where the DNA matches it firmly. Clone sizes are given selectively: once, few, many, or a class where the clone is expanded.

d_call j_call v_call clone_size cdr3_aa cdr3_nt
TRBD1 TRBJ1-1 TRBV28 NA CASSFPGQANTEAFF TGTGCCAGCAGTTTTCCGGGACAGGCTAACACTGAAGCTTTCTTT
NA TRBJ2-7 TRBV7-9 NA CASSSLLLAYEQYF TGTGCCAGCAGCTCCTTACTGTTGGCCTACGAGCAGTACTTC
TRBD1 TRBJ1-6 TRBV28 NA CASSSGQGDSPLHF TGTGCCAGCAGTTCCGGACAGGGCGATTCACCCCTCCACTTT
NA TRBJ1-5 TRBV19 NA CASSIQPGNQPQHF TGTGCCAGTAGTATCCAACCAGGCAATCAGCCCCAGCATTTT
NA TRBJ1-2 TRBV18 once CASSPRLGVGYTF TGTGCCAGCTCACCACGGTTGGGAGTTGGCTACACCTTC
NA TRBJ2-1 TRBV6-2/TRBV6-3 NA CASSPSDNEQFF TGTGCCAGCAGCCCCTCAGACAATGAGCAGTTCTTC
NA TRBJ1-5 TRBV3-1/TRBV3-2 NA CASSPGSSNQPQHF TGTGCCAGCTCCCCGGGTTCAAGCAATCAGCCCCAGCATTTT
NA TRBJ1-3 TRBV3-1/TRBV3-2 NA CASSQDLPGNTIYF TGTGCCAGCAGCCAAGATCTCCCCGGAAACACCATATATTTT
NA TRBJ2-7 TRBV30 NA CAWSVLREQYF TGTGCCTGGAGTGTACTAAGAGAGCAGTACTTC
NA TRBJ2-1 TRBV7-9 NA CASSLGGGYFQFF TGTGCCAGCAGCTTAGGCGGGGGCTATTTCCAGTTCTTC
NA TRBJ2-6 TRBV28 NA CASSLAEGASGANVLTF TGTGCCAGCAGTTTGGCGGAGGGGGCATCTGGGGCCAACGTCCTGACTTTC
NA TRBJ1-3 TRBV28 once CASSFKNTIYF TGTGCCAGCAGTTTTAAAAACACCATATATTTT
NA TRBJ2-7 TRBV12-2 NA CASRFPGIEGAGGPCNRPYEQYF TGTGCAAGTCGCTTTCCAGGGATCGAGGGAGCGGGAGGGCCTTGTAATAGACCCTACGAGCAGTACTTC
TRBD1 TRBJ2-7 TRBV12-5 NA CASGRQQGAFGYEQYF TGTGCTAGCGGTCGACAACAGGGGGCATTCGGCTACGAGCAGTACTTC
TRBD1 TRBJ1-2 TRBV27 NA CASSLTLQGARSYGYTF TGTGCCAGCAGTTTGACTCTCCAGGGGGCGCGGAGCTATGGCTACACCTTC
TRBD1 TRBJ2-1 TRBV2 once CASRWTGSSYNEQFF TGTGCCAGCAGGTGGACAGGGAGCTCCTACAATGAGCAGTTCTTC
TRBD2 TRBJ2-2 TRBV4-1 NA CASSQDIGGAGELFF TGCGCCAGCAGCCAAGATATCGGGGGGGCCGGGGAGCTGTTTTTT
TRBD2 TRBJ2-1 TRBV29-1 NA CSTGLAGRNEQFF TGCAGCACGGGACTAGCGGGGCGGAATGAGCAGTTCTTC
NA TRBJ1-3 TRBV6-1 NA CASSEVIGVNQNTIYF TGTGCCAGCAGTGAAGTAATAGGAGTAAATCAAAACACCATATATTTT
TRBD2 TRBJ2-3 TRBV2 NA CASNLAGGPDTQYF TGTGCCAGCAACCTAGCGGGAGGCCCAGATACGCAGTATTTT
NA TRBJ1-2 TRBV11-2 NA CASSFPRDSIYGYTF TGTGCCAGCAGCTTCCCACGGGATTCCATCTATGGCTACACCTTC
NA TRBJ1-5 TRBV10-2 NA CASRQVNQPQHF TGCGCCAGCAGACAGGTTAATCAGCCCCAGCATTTT
TRBD2 TRBJ2-1 TRBV27 NA CASSTLLAGVGNEQFF TGTGCCAGCAGTACTCTCCTAGCGGGAGTTGGGAATGAGCAGTTCTTC
NA TRBJ2-5 TRBV7-3 NA CASISLRKDETQYF TGTGCCAGCATCTCTCTCAGGAAAGACGAGACCCAGTACTTC
NA TRBJ1-5 TRBV30 NA CAWSVQGLNQPQHF TGTGCCTGGAGTGTACAGGGCCTTAATCAGCCCCAGCATTTT
NA TRBJ2-1 TRBV20-1 NA CSASGGFPYLEQFF TGCAGTGCTAGTGGAGGGTTCCCCTACCTTGAGCAGTTCTTC
NA TRBJ2-7 TRBV30 NA CAWSYSYEQYF TGTGCCTGGAGTTATTCCTACGAGCAGTACTTC
TRBD2 TRBJ2-5 TRBV29-1 NA CSVVRAGQETQYF TGCAGCGTTGTAAGAGCGGGGCAAGAGACCCAGTACTTC
NA TRBJ1-1 TRBV3-1/TRBV3-2 NA CASSQVSGMNTEAFF TGTGCCAGCAGCCAAGTTTCGGGGATGAACACTGAAGCTTTCTTT
NA TRBJ2-5 TRBV2 once CASTSQPGESETQYF TGTGCCAGCACCTCTCAGCCCGGGGAAAGTGAGACCCAGTACTTC
NA TRBJ1-3 TRBV3-1/TRBV3-2 NA CASSPGTNSGNTIYF TGTGCCAGCAGCCCCGGGACAAACTCTGGAAACACCATATATTTT
TRBD1 TRBJ1-2 TRBV2 once CASSGVGTGNGYTF TGTGCCAGCAGCGGAGTCGGGACAGGGAATGGCTACACCTTC
NA TRBJ1-2 TRBV12-3/TRBV12-4 NA CASSLGRYGYTF TGTGCCAGCAGTTTAGGGCGGTATGGCTACACCTTC
NA TRBJ1-4 TRBV7-2 NA CASSFSGKNEKLFF TGTGCCAGCAGCTTTTCGGGGAAAAATGAAAAACTGTTTTTT
TRBD1 TRBJ2-7 TRBV18 NA CASSPAITGGSDEQYF TGTGCCAGCTCACCTGCTATCACAGGGGGCAGCGACGAGCAGTACTTC
TRBD2 TRBJ2-1 TRBV4-2 NA CASSQQAGTPLFF TGTGCCAGCAGCCAACAAGCGGGAACACCTCTGTTCTTC
NA TRBJ1-3 TRBV18 NA CASSPNERGNTIYF TGTGCCAGCTCCCCTAATGAACGGGGAAACACCATATATTTT
TRBD1 TRBJ1-6 TRBV28 NA CASKGRGSYNSPLHF TGTGCCAGCAAGGGCAGGGGGTCCTATAATTCACCCCTCCACTTT
TRBD2 TRBJ2-7 TRBV6-6 NA CASSSIAGGFYEQYF TGTGCCAGCAGTTCCATAGCGGGAGGCTTCTACGAGCAGTACTTC
NA TRBJ2-5 TRBV21-1 NA CASSGPRGSGRRETQYF TGTGCCAGCAGCGGCCCCAGGGGTAGCGGGAGGAGAGAGACCCAGTACTTC
TRBD1 TRBJ1-2 TRBV5-1 NA CASSLAGTGDGYTF TGCGCCAGCAGCTTGGCCGGGACAGGGGATGGCTACACCTTC
NA TRBJ2-3 TRBV18 NA CASSPSEQVKATQYF TGTGCCAGCTCACCCTCGGAACAGGTCAAAGCTACGCAGTATTTT
NA TRBJ2-2 TRBV6-4 once CASSVEGNTGELFF TGTGCCAGCAGTGTTGAGGGGAACACCGGGGAGCTGTTTTTT
TRBD2 TRBJ2-1 TRBV11-3 NA CASSLWTSGVLEEQFF TGTGCCAGCAGCCTCTGGACTAGCGGAGTCCTAGAAGAGCAGTTCTTC
TRBD2 TRBJ2-3 TRBV2 NA CASRTSGQKDTQYF TGTGCCAGCAGGACTAGCGGACAGAAAGATACGCAGTATTTT
TRBD2 TRBJ2-1 TRBV14 NA CASSPGLASGEQFF TGTGCCAGCAGCCCCGGACTAGCATCAGGTGAGCAGTTCTTC
NA TRBJ1-4 TRBV12-3/TRBV12-4 NA CASSYRASGAMFF TGTGCCAGCAGCTACCGGGCCAGCGGGGCAATGTTTTTT
NA TRBJ1-3 TRBV2 few CASNGQMTSGNTIYF TGTGCCAGCAATGGGCAGATGACGTCTGGAAACACCATATATTTT
NA TRBJ2-7 TRBV2 NA CASEPDQGYEQYF TGTGCCAGCGAACCGGACCAGGGATACGAGCAGTACTTC
NA TRBJ2-3 TRBV4-1 NA CASSQALARRTATSTDTQYF TGCGCCAGCAGCCAAGCTCTGGCTCGACGGACAGCAACTAGCACAGATACGCAGTATTTT
TRBD2 TRBJ2-1 TRBV10-3 NA CAISDLAGGPNWIDEQFF TGTGCCATCAGTGATCTAGCGGGAGGCCCCAATTGGATCGATGAGCAGTTCTTC
TRBD2 TRBJ2-5 TRBV9 NA CASSMTSGSGETQYF TGTGCCAGCAGCATGACTAGCGGGAGTGGAGAGACCCAGTACTTC
NA TRBJ1-2 TRBV20-1 once CSAEIGYTF TGCAGTGCGGAGATAGGCTACACCTTC
TRBD2 TRBJ2-5 TRBV5-1 NA CASSVGLAGGLETQYF TGCGCCAGCAGCGTGGGACTAGCGGGGGGGCTGGAGACCCAGTACTTC
NA TRBJ2-1 TRBV6-4 NA CASSVGGLYNEQFF TGTGCCAGCAGCGTCGGGGGGCTCTACAATGAGCAGTTCTTC
TRBD2 TRBJ2-5 TRBV5-1 NA CASSPRLTSGGWEETQYF TGCGCCAGCAGCCCCCGACTCACTAGCGGGGGCTGGGAAGAGACCCAGTACTTC
NA TRBJ1-1 TRBV3-1/TRBV3-2 NA CASTRRGGNTEAFF TGTGCCAGCACCCGTAGGGGAGGGAACACTGAAGCTTTCTTT
TRBD1 TRBJ2-2 TRBV11-2 NA CASSSDRRPTGELFF TGTGCCAGCAGCTCGGACAGGAGACCCACCGGGGAGCTGTTTTTT
NA TRBJ2-3 TRBV7-9 NA CASSPYPDTQYF TGTGCCAGCAGCCCCTACCCAGATACGCAGTATTTT
NA TRBJ1-5 TRBV7-3 NA CASSLSEDQPQHF TGTGCCAGCAGCTTATCCGAGGATCAGCCCCAGCATTTT